One and the same sample provided the 21 T cell receptor beta chains below, sequenced in a study of shared clonotypes between healthy human individuals. Assay used: immunoSEQ multiplex PCR; TCRdb lists only in-frame clones, some missing. The sample holds about 1 million clones; 78% are singletons and the top ten take roughly 0.56%. Sequenced material: memory CD4+ T cells from PBMCs. Subset given: CD45RA-negative fraction. These TCRs come from a man aged 18 to 35 in good health. Some clones in this sample may be carry-over from other donors' samples.

The chain carries TRBV9 and TRBJ2-1, with TRBD1 identical over 8 bases. The CDR3 totals 18 residues. The trim removed 3 bases at V and 1 base at J, leaving 12 bases unmatched. In germline, CDR1 is SGDLS, CDR2 YYNGEE. CDR3 amino acids: CASSAQGLGQVSYNEQFF. The DNA of the CDR3 is TGTGCCAGCAGCGCCCAGGGGTTGGGACAGGTTTCCTACAATGAGCAGTTCTTC.

This chain uses TRBV18 with TRBJ1-1; D is unresolved. There are 15 residues in the CDR3. V was pared by 3 bases and J by 0 bases, with 11 bases between. CDR1 KGHSH and CDR2 LQKENI come from the germline V gene. The CDR3 region is CASSPTQPVNTEAFF. In DNA, the CDR3 is TGTGCCAGCTCACCGACCCAGCCGGTGAACACTGAAGCTTTCTTT.

On this clone: Different DNA sequences within this sample yield the same CDR3. J is TRBJ1-1 and V is TRBV20-1, with D possibly matching TRBD1 (5 bases). The V and J ends lost 2 bases and 6 bases respectively, with 7 bases between them. This CDR3 comprises 11 residues. Germline CDR1 is DFQATT and CDR2 is SNEGSKA (reference sequence). The CDR3 DNA is TGCAGTGCTAGACGAGGGGCTGAAGCTTTCTTT. Encoded protein: CSARRGAEAFF.

The CDR3, as DNA: TGTGCCAGCTCTGGACAGGGCCCCACTAACTATGGCTACACCTTC. It encodes CASSGQGPTNYGYTF. The rearrangement links TRBV18 to TRBJ1-2; TRBD1 agrees at 8 bases. Germline V gene data show CDR1 as KGHSH and CDR2 as LQKENI. The V and J ends lost 6 bases and 0 bases, in that order; junction bases with no gene match: 6. The length of the CDR3 is 15 residues.

This chain links TRBV18 with TRBJ2-1, with TRBD2 matching over 7 bases. There are 13 residues in the CDR3. V lost 4 bases and J lost 7; bases outside the gene matches: 4. CDR1 is KGHSH, CDR2 LQKENI, per germline. The CDR3 protein is CASSRREHNEQFF. The CDR3 nucleotides read TGTGCCAGCTCACGGCGGGAGCATAATGAGCAGTTCTTC.

This chain links TRBV18 with TRBJ2-2; D is ambiguous. The V end lost 0 bases, the J end lost 6 bases, and 8 bases lay between the germline ends. The CDR3 consists of 14 residues. The germline CDR1 and CDR2 sequences are KGHSH and LQKENI. CDR3 amino acids: CASSPPQDPGELFF. In nucleotides, the CDR3 is TGTGCCAGCTCACCACCCCAGGATCCCGGGGAGCTGTTTTTT.

The chain has TRBV11-3 and TRBJ2-7, with TRBD2 matching over 7 bases. CDR3 length: 15 amino acids. CDR1 is SGHNT, CDR2 YENEEA, per germline. Trimming cost V 1 base and J 5 bases; bases outside gene matches: 8. CDR3 sequence: CASSLVAGEGNEQYF. CDR3 DNA: TGTGCCAGCAGCTTAGTTGCGGGAGAGGGAAACGAGCAGTACTTC. Together with reference TRBV11-3 and TRBJ2-7, the CDR3 gives the full variable domain: EAGVVQSPRYKIIEKKQPVAFWCNPISGHNTLYWYLQNLGQGPELLIRYENEEAVDDSQLPKDRFSAERLKGVDSTLKIQPAELGDSAVYLCASSLVAGEGNEQYFGPGTRLTVT.

The CDR3 bases are TGTGCCAGCAGCTTAAATCGGGAGTCGGGTGAGCAGTTCTTC. Translated: CASSLNRESGEQFF. V and J are TRBV7-3 and TRBJ2-1; the D gene is possibly TRBD2 (6 bases). This CDR3 has 14 residues. V gave up 1 base and J gave up 9 bases, with 13 bases separating them. Germline CDR1 reads SGHTA; CDR2 reads FQGTGA.

This clone was counted ten times or more. This chain connects TRBV5-1 to TRBJ2-6; 14 bases are shared with TRBD2. The V and J ends lost 0 bases and 2 bases, in that order; junction bases with no gene match: 1. CDR1 is SGHRS and CDR2 is YFSETQ in the germline V gene. CDR3 length: 18 residues. The CDR3 coding sequence is TGCGCCAGCAGCTTGGGGGGACTAGCGGGAGCTGGGGCCAACGTCCTGACTTTC. This encodes CASSLGGLAGAGANVLTF.

The CDR3 reads CASSLPLGESTDTQYF. DNA of the CDR3: TGTGCCAGCAGCTTGCCTCTGGGGGAGTCCACAGATACGCAGTATTTT. The chain uses TRBV5-4 and TRBJ2-3; D possibly matches TRBD1 or TRBD2 (5 bases each). The length of the CDR3 is 16 residues. Germline CDR1 and CDR2: SGHNT and YYREEE (reference sequence). The V end was cut by 1 base, the J end by 2 bases, with 14 bases between.

V and J are TRBV2 and TRBJ2-7; 11 nucleotides match TRBD1. CDR1 is SNHLY, CDR2 FYNNEI, per germline. The CDR3 contains 15 residues. The V and J ends lost 6 bases and 3 bases, in that order; junction bases with no gene match: 7. The CDR3 loop reads CASSLRDRGFYEQYF. The CDR3 DNA follows: TGTGCCAGCAGCCTCCGGGACAGGGGGTTCTACGAGCAGTACTTC.

As regards this clone: The junction and the germline gene differ at one end; a read error may be behind it. The same CDR3 also results from other DNA sequences found in this sample. V gene TRBV28 combines with J gene TRBJ1-1; the D gene is possibly TRBD1 (5 bases). There are 12 residues in the CDR3. CDR1 and CDR2 from the germline V gene are MDHEN and SYDVKM. The CDR3 spells CASRTENIEAFF. The CDR3 DNA is TGTGCCAGCAGGACAGAGAACATTGAAGCTTTCTTT.

The chain recombines TRBV28 with TRBJ2-4, with D possibly matching TRBD1 (6 bases). With 2 bases removed from V and 2 bases from J, the gap between germline ends came to 7 bases. The germline V gene has CDR1 MDHEN and CDR2 SYDVKM. This CDR3 region has 14 residues. The DNA of the CDR3 is TGTGCCAGCAGTTTACAGGGGACCAAAAACATTCAGTACTTC. It codes for CASSLQGTKNIQYF.

The chain has TRBV28 and TRBJ1-5; 8 bases match TRBD1. Germline V lookup: CDR1 MDHEN, CDR2 SYDVKM. This CDR3 spans 18 amino acids. V shed 7 bases and J 2 bases; nucleotides not matched to a gene: 16. The CDR3 region is CASTPSPFGTGGNQPQHF. In DNA, the CDR3 is TGTGCCAGCACTCCATCCCCATTCGGGACAGGCGGCAATCAGCCCCAGCATTTT. Drawing the rest from reference TRBV28 and TRBJ1-5, the complete variable domain is DVKVTQSSRYLVKRTGEKVFLECVQDMDHENMFWYRQDPGLGLRLIYFSYDVKMKEKGDIPEGYSVSREKKERFSLILESASTNQTSMYLCASTPSPFGTGGNQPQHFGDGTRLSIL.

This clone has ten or more counts. Germline and junction disagree at one end, which may indicate a read error. The chain uses TRBV28 and TRBJ2-1; perhaps TRBD2 as D (6 bases). CDR3 length: 13 amino acids. Germline values: CDR1 MDHEN, CDR2 SYDVKM. The CDR3 here is CASTRDSHNEQFF. The DNA of the CDR3 is TGTGCCAGCACACGGGACTCCCACAATGAGCAGTTCTTC. The whole variable domain, filled in from reference TRBV28 and TRBJ2-1, reads DVKVTQSSRYLVKRTGEKVFLECVQDMDHENMFWYRQDPGLGLRLIYFSYDVKMKEKGDIPEGYSVSREKKERFSLILESASTNQTSMYLCASTRDSHNEQFFGPGTRLTVL.

As concerns this clone: In the same sample, other DNA sequences code for this CDR3. V is TRBV19 and J is TRBJ2-5; possibly TRBD1 or TRBD2 for D (6 bases each). Trimming shortened V by 3 bases and J by 2 bases, and 10 bases separated the two germline ends. The CDR3 contains 14 residues. Per germline, CDR1 LNHDA and CDR2 SQIVND (reference sequence). Here the CDR3 reads CASSIGGAQETQYF. DNA of the CDR3: TGTGCCAGTAGTATCGGGGGCGCACAAGAGACCCAGTACTTC.

This clone was counted a single time. J is TRBJ2-7 and V is TRBV4-2; TRBD2 aligns across 7 bases. This CDR3 is built from 15 residues. The junction had 3 bases not matched to a gene; V was cut back by 0 bases and J by 1 base. Germline CDR1 LGHNA, CDR2 YNFKEQ. DNA for the CDR3: TGTGCCAGCAGCCAAGAGCCAGCGGGATCCTACGAGCAGTACTTC. Translating it yields CASSQEPAGSYEQYF.

This sequence joins TRBV5-4 and TRBJ2-1; 9 nucleotides line up with TRBD2. The CDR3 runs to 16 residues. V lost 4 bases to trimming and J lost 5 bases; unmatched junction nucleotides: 10. Per the germline V gene, CDR1 is SGHNT and CDR2 is YYREEE (reference sequence). The CDR3: CASSGPSSGINNEQFF. In DNA form, the CDR3 reads TGTGCCAGCAGCGGACCGTCTAGCGGGATCAACAATGAGCAGTTCTTC.

V is TRBV11-2 and J is TRBJ1-1, with a possible D match to TRBD1 (5 bases). This CDR3 contains 14 residues. V lost 5 bases and J lost 5, with 15 bases in between. Per germline, CDR1 SGHAT and CDR2 FQNNGV. The CDR3 spells CASSERGGRTEAFF. CDR3 sequence (DNA): TGTGCCAGCAGCGAGCGGGGGGGGAGGACTGAAGCTTTCTTT.

The chain employs TRBV7-9 and TRBJ2-1, with D hard to call. The ends were cut back, 7 bases at V and 0 bases at J, with 1 base in the middle. Germline assignment: CDR1 SEHNR and CDR2 FQNEAQ (reference sequence). The CDR3 totals 11 residues. The CDR3, as DNA: TGTGCCAGCAACTCCTACAATGAGCAGTTCTTC. It is translated as CASNSYNEQFF. The full variable domain, with the rest looked up from reference TRBV7-9 and TRBJ2-1, is DTGVSQNPRHKITKRGQNVTFRCDPISEHNRLYWYRQTLGQGPEFLTYFQNEAQLEKSRLLSDRFSAERPKGSFSTLEIQRTEQGDSAMYLCASNSYNEQFFGPGTRLTVL.

The chain recombines TRBV5-6 with TRBJ2-2; the match to TRBD1 covers 7 bases. The trim removed 2 bases at V and 4 bases at J, leaving 5 bases unmatched. This CDR3 has 15 amino acids. Germline V lookup: CDR1 SGHDT, CDR2 YYEEEE. CDR3: CASSLQGLPTGELFF. CDR3 nucleotide sequence: TGTGCCAGCAGCTTACAGGGGCTTCCCACCGGGGAGCTGTTTTTT.